Described below is a single T cell receptor beta chain sequence and its context. Authors' analysis steps: Reference gene primer amplification gave nucleated cell count estimates. TCRdb's copy holds only in-frame clones and misses some; the assay was immunoSEQ multiplex PCR. That table is the source of V, J and clone size, and D and trimming were worked out from the DNA. The sample yields roughly 80,000 clones, about 87% seen once. This entry is derived from a study of blood T cell repertoires in COVID-19. The overall study: The United States, Italy and Spain were the sources of the acute and convalescent COVID-19 samples. In each case, the material was cDNA or gDNA derived from T cells, B-cell-depleted T cells, or PBMCs.

This CDR3 comprises 12 residues. Deletions cut 2 bases from V and 10 bases from J, with 9 bases between. Germline V gene lookup returns CDR1 MNHEY and CDR2 SVGAGI. The chain joins TRBV6-5 to TRBJ2-1, with D possibly matching TRBD1 (5 bases). The sample was peripheral blood. The sequence came from a middle-aged man with active COVID-19. The CDR3 coding sequence is TGTGCCAGCAGTTACGACAGCTTCGAGCAGTTCTTC. Amino acids: CASSYDSFEQFF.